A selection of T cell receptor beta chains follows, all from one sample in a study of T cells in Graves' hyperthyroidism and ophthalmopathy. TCRdb reanalysed the multiplex PCR reads using MiXCR and keeps one entry per CDR3 protein. The table has 540,000 or so distinct CDR3 sequences, around 14% seen once. The material sequenced was blood. These receptors originate from a woman under 40 with Graves' hyperthyroidism. The conserved cysteine and the conserved F or W are not part of the CDR3 here. Each record gives: CDR3 length, V gene, J gene, clone size, CDR3 protein. Rows may omit the clone size; those that give it use once, few, many or a size class.

>13|TRBV6-1|TRBJ2-7|.
ASSDPGLSSYEQY
>13|TRBV27|TRBJ1-2|many
ASSLKVSGPEGYT
>10|TRBV5-1|TRBJ2-1|.
ASRGAYNEQF
>14|TRBV12-3/TRBV12-4|TRBJ2-1|few
ASTTGVGGPVNEQF
>15|TRBV10-3|TRBJ2-1|many
AISRSLKGRSYNEQF
>17|TRBV7-8|TRBJ2-7|many
ASSESGLAGGPLYEEQY
>14|TRBV28|TRBJ2-6|.
ASSFQGRSGANVLT
>12|TRBV29-1|TRBJ2-1|many
SVDLAGDLFEQF
>12|TRBV7-2|TRBJ1-1|many
ASSPRWMYTEAF
>10|TRBV9|TRBJ1-2|.
ASLDGPYGYT
>12|TRBV2|TRBJ1-2|many
ASSPTWSDYGYT
>14|TRBV5-5|TRBJ1-1|.
ASSATGGVMNTEAF
>12|TRBV30|TRBJ1-1|many
AWTVGQGVAEAF
>12|TRBV12-3/TRBV12-4|TRBJ2-1|many
ASSFSLAGNEQF
>13|TRBV6-2/TRBV6-3|TRBJ1-1|many
ASSYPPPSGTEAF
>6|TRBV20-1|TRBJ2-5|.
SAAGQY
>9|TRBV2|TRBJ2-3|many
ASHSGVTQY
>13|TRBV6-1|TRBJ2-1|few
ASSGRESPYNEQF
>11|TRBV6-1|TRBJ1-1|few
ASNVEVNTEAF
>14|TRBV6-6|TRBJ2-1|few
ASSYGGSSGKNEQF
>13|TRBV27|TRBJ1-6|many
ASSWDRGPNSPLH
>12|TRBV5-1|TRBJ1-2|.
ASSATAANYGYT
>13|TRBV4-2|TRBJ2-1|.
ASSQDHEGHNEQF
>15|TRBV27|TRBJ2-3|once
ASSFGLAVWDTDTQY
>14|TRBV9|TRBJ2-3|.
ASSVAGTGVTDTQY
>16|TRBV6-6|TRBJ2-7|.
ASSYSSGRLAGNYEQY
>14|TRBV28|TRBJ1-1|many
ASSFQVGVGNTEAF
>11|TRBV7-9|TRBJ2-2|few
ASSKDGGGELF
>12|TRBV10-1|TRBJ2-7|few
ASFPGRSSYEQY
>12|TRBV6-1|TRBJ2-2|few
ASSEPRGAGELF
>12|TRBV20-1|TRBJ2-2|many
SARGPKSTGELF
>13|TRBV29-1|TRBJ2-7|.
SVRESGRAVYEQY
>12|TRBV10-3|TRBJ2-5|many
AISIGRGQETQY
>14|TRBV28|TRBJ2-2|many
ASGPGTGGGTGELF
>13|TRBV5-8|TRBJ2-1|many
ASSLEAGGFYEQF
>18|TRBV4-1|TRBJ1-1|many
ASSQDTRGEIRGSNTEAF
>11|TRBV10-1|TRBJ2-5|.
ASAGAPQETQY
>10|TRBV10-2|TRBJ2-7|.
ASANEAGEQY
>9|TRBV6-1|TRBJ1-1|once
ASSRGSGAF
>10|TRBV27|TRBJ1-2|.
ASSGGAPDYT
>19|TRBV4-1|TRBJ2-5|.
ASSQGWSMQGSEVVQETQY
>11|TRBV5-6|TRBJ1-2|once
ASSLEGAYGHT
>11|TRBV25-1|TRBJ1-1|many
ASSEQGETEAF
>14|TRBV6-2/TRBV6-3|TRBJ1-5|few
ASSYEGGVSNQPQH
>9|TRBV30|TRBJ2-5|many
AWSPGETQY
>13|TRBV12-3/TRBV12-4|TRBJ1-6|.
ASSWTGGNNSPLH
>15|TRBV20-1|TRBJ2-6|many
SARPPGPHSGANVLT
>11|TRBV29-1|TRBJ2-5|many
SVVIRFQETQY
>11|TRBV5-5|TRBJ2-2|few
ASSLEWIGELF
>15|TRBV9|TRBJ2-1|few
ASSVAPGLAGNPEQF
>14|TRBV19|TRBJ2-1|.
ASSRTGTGVPNEQF
>13|TRBV27|TRBJ1-1|many
ASSFGQGTRTEAF
>13|TRBV11-2|TRBJ2-7|few
ASSFGLTVSYEQY
>13|TRBV7-9|TRBJ1-2|.
ASSPREAYHDGYT
>14|TRBV5-1|TRBJ2-3|few
ASSLAGTLNPDTQY